The rows below give T cell receptor beta chains drawn from one sample of a study of T cell responses to AZD1222 COVID-19 vaccine. Profiled with immunoSEQ multiplex PCR; TCRdb holds only in-frame clones, not every one. The sample consists of 95,000 to 150,000 clones, roughly 93% of them appearing once. Source: peripheral blood, taken on day 0 of AZD1222 vaccination. These receptors were collected from an adult in good health. CDR3s include the opening cysteine and the closing phenylalanine or tryptophan. A D gene is named only where the DNA matches it firmly. Clone size, where shown, is once, few, many, or a class for clones that have expanded.

D gene,clone size,J gene,V gene,CDR3 protein,CDR3 DNA
TRBD1,-,TRBJ1-5,TRBV19,CASSPQGAGNQPQHF,TGTGCCAGTAGCCCACAGGGGGCAGGCAATCAGCCCCAGCATTTT
-,once,TRBJ2-2,TRBV14,CASSQGNRELFF,TGTGCCAGCAGCCAAGGAAACAGGGAGCTGTTTTTT
-,-,TRBJ2-2,TRBV2,CASSLTEPRNTGELFF,TGTGCCAGCAGCCTGACAGAACCCAGGAACACCGGGGAGCTGTTTTTT
-,-,TRBJ1-5,TRBV6-1,CASSEDDHRGRPQHF,TGTGCCAGCAGTGAAGATGACCACCGCGGTAGGCCCCAGCATTTT
-,-,TRBJ2-5,TRBV19,CASSITLQETQYF,TGTGCCAGTAGTATAACCCTTCAAGAGACCCAGTACTTC
TRBD2,-,TRBJ2-2,TRBV19,CASSIEGAGDSGELFF,TGTGCCAGTAGTATAGAAGGAGCGGGAGACAGCGGGGAGCTGTTTTTT
-,-,TRBJ1-6,TRBV19,CASSMTDNSPLHF,TGTGCCAGTAGTATGACGGATAATTCACCCCTCCACTTT
TRBD1,-,TRBJ1-2,TRBV10-3,CAITPGQGEGYTF,TGTGCCATCACCCCGGGACAGGGAGAAGGCTACACCTTC
-,-,TRBJ2-1,TRBV9,CASSEKGPSSYNEQFF,TGTGCCAGCAGCGAGAAGGGCCCGAGCTCCTACAATGAGCAGTTCTTC
-,once,TRBJ1-1,TRBV9,CASSALNQGRGFF,TGTGCCAGCAGCGCGTTAAACCAGGGTAGGGGTTTCTTT
TRBD1,-,TRBJ1-2,TRBV2,CASSVRGRNLDGYTF,TGTGCCAGCAGTGTCAGGGGGCGAAATTTGGATGGCTACACCTTC
-,-,TRBJ2-7,TRBV19,CASSMAGNIYEQYF,TGTGCCAGTAGTATGGCAGGGAATATCTACGAGCAGTACTTC
-,once,TRBJ1-1,TRBV27,CASSSYAGTSGTEAFF,TGTGCCAGCAGTTCCTATGCCGGGACCTCGGGGACTGAAGCTTTCTTT
-,once,TRBJ2-1,TRBV7-7,CASRRGLEYNEQFF,TGTGCTAGCAGGCGGGGGCTGGAGTACAATGAGCAGTTCTTC
TRBD1,-,TRBJ1-3,TRBV14,CASSEQGTGNTIYF,TGTGCCAGCAGCGAACAGGGGACTGGAAACACCATATATTTT
-,-,TRBJ1-2,TRBV19,CASSIGADLGYTF,TGTGCCAGTAGTATTGGGGCCGATCTTGGCTACACCTTC
-,once,TRBJ2-1,TRBV4-3,CASSQDRTGKQFF,TGCGCCAGCAGCCAAGATCGTACAGGCAAGCAGTTCTTC
-,-,TRBJ1-1,TRBV6-5,CASRPRAWGTEAFF,TGTGCCAGCAGGCCCCGGGCCTGGGGCACTGAAGCTTTCTTT
-,-,TRBJ1-5,TRBV2,CASRRESQPQHF,TGTGCCAGCAGGCGGGAGTCTCAGCCCCAGCATTTT
TRBD1,-,TRBJ1-1,TRBV27,CASSLWAGGTNTEAFF,TGTGCCAGCAGTTTATGGGCAGGGGGCACTAACACTGAAGCTTTCTTT
-,-,TRBJ2-5,TRBV7-3,CASSLAGLRETQYF,TGTGCCAGCAGCTTAGCAGGGTTGAGAGAGACCCAGTACTTC
TRBD2,few,TRBJ2-5,TRBV7-7,CASSPDGLLPGGTQYF,TGTGCTAGCAGCCCTGATGGACTCCTCCCGGGAGGGACCCAGTACTTC
TRBD1,-,TRBJ1-6,TRBV10-3,CAISRSGTQGANSPLHF,TGTGCCATCAGTCGTTCGGGTACACAGGGGGCTAATTCACCCCTCCACTTT
TRBD2,-,TRBJ2-3,TRBV5-1,CASSLIAGDPTDTQYF,TGCGCCAGCAGCCTTATAGCGGGAGACCCCACAGATACGCAGTATTTT
-,few,TRBJ1-1,TRBV18,CASSPSREVRTEAFF,TGTGCCAGCTCGCCCAGCAGGGAGGTGCGCACTGAAGCTTTCTTT
TRBD1,-,TRBJ1-2,TRBV5-1,CASSLDRGNGYTF,TGCGCCAGCAGCCTGGACAGGGGGAATGGCTACACCTTC
TRBD2,-,TRBJ2-5,TRBV5-4,CASSSPGTSWATQYF,TGTGCCAGCAGCTCGCCCGGGACTAGCTGGGCGACCCAGTACTTC
-,once,TRBJ2-5,TRBV7-8,CASSKGIQKTQYF,TGTGCCAGCAGCAAGGGTATCCAAAAGACCCAGTACTTC
TRBD1,-,TRBJ2-7,TRBV2,CASSHRGSSYEQYF,TGTGCCAGCAGTCACAGGGGGAGCTCCTACGAGCAGTACTTC
-,-,TRBJ1-3,TRBV2,CASSANTGGNTIYF,TGTGCCAGCAGCGCTAATACCGGTGGAAACACCATATATTTT
TRBD1,-,TRBJ1-6,TRBV30,CAWSGHRILTGGIPTSPLHF,TGTGCCTGGAGTGGACACCGAATACTGACAGGGGGTATACCGACTTCACCCCTCCACTTT
TRBD1,-,TRBJ1-1,TRBV7-9,CASSLLGTGGRTEAFF,TGTGCCAGCAGCTTATTAGGGACAGGGGGCCGGACTGAAGCTTTCTTT
TRBD1,-,TRBJ1-2,TRBV6-5,CASSPAGTAYGYTF,TGTGCCAGCAGCCCCGCCGGGACAGCCTATGGCTACACCTTC